The T cell receptor (beta chain) described here comes from a study of blood T cells in healthy people across ages. Overall study findings and caveats: Diversity of TCR beta correlated strongly with naive T cell percentage.

The sample holds a few counts of this clonotype. Its cognate antigen is unknown. With a J-beta primer mix and a sample-barcoded 5' primer, a second PCR ran roughly 7 to 11 cycles. TCRdb ran MiXCR on the 5' RACE reads and lists one entry per CDR3 protein. The repertoire holds about 1.6 million distinct CDR3 sequences, with roughly a third as singletons. The CDR3 runs to 15 residues. V lost 0 bases and J lost 5; bases outside the gene matches: 4. Germline V gene data show CDR1 as LNHNV and CDR2 as YYDKDF (reference sequence). The sequence derives from a woman in her 30s in good health. The specimen sequenced was blood. The chain joins TRBV15 to TRBJ2-5; 9 bases fit TRBD2. CDR3 protein: CATSRDRAGGETQYF. CDR3 DNA: TGTGCCACCAGCAGAGATCGGGCGGGGGGGGAGACCCAGTACTTC.